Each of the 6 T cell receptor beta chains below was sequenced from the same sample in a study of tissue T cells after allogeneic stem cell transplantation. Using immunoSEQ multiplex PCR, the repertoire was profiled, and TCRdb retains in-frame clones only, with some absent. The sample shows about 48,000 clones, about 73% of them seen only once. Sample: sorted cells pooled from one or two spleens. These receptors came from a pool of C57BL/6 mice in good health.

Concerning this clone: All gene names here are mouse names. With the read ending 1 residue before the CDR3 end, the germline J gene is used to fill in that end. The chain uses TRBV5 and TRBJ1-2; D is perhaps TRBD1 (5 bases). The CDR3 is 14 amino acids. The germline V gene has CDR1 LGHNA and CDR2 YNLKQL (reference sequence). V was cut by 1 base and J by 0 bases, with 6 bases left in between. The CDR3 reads CASSQGTTNSDYTF. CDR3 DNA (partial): TGTGCCAGCAGCCAAGGGACAACAAACTCCGACTACACC.

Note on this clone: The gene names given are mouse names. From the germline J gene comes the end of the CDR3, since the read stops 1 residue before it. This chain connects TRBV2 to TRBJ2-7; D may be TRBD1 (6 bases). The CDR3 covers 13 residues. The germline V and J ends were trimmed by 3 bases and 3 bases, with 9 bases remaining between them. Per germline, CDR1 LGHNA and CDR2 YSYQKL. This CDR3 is CASSQPDSYEQYF. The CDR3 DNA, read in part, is TGTGCCAGCAGCCAGCCGGACAGCTATGAACAGTAC.

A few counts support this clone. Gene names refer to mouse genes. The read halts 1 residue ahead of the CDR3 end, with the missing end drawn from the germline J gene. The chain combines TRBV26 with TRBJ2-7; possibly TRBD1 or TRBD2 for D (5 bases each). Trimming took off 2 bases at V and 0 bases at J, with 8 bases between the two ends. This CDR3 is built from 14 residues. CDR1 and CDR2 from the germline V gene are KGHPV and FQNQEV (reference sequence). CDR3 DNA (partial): TGTGCCAGCAGTCTGGGGACCCCCTCCTATGAACAGTAC. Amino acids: CASSLGTPSYEQY. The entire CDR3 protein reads CASSLGTPSYEQYF.

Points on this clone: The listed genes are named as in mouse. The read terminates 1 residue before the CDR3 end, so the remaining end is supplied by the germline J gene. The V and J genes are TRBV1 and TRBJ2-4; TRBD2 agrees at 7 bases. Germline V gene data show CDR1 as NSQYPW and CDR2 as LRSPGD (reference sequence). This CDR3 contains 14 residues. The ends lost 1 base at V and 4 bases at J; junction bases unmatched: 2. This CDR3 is CTCSAGTGENTLYF. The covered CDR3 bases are TGCACCTGCAGTGCAGGGACTGGAGAAAACACCTTGTAC. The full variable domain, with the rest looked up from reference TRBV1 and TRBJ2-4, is VTLLEQNPRWRLVPRGQAVNLRCILKNSQYPWMSWYQQDLQKQLQWLFTLRSPGDKEVKSLPGADYLATRVTDTELRLQVANMSQGRTLYCTCSAGTGENTLYFGAGTRLSVL.

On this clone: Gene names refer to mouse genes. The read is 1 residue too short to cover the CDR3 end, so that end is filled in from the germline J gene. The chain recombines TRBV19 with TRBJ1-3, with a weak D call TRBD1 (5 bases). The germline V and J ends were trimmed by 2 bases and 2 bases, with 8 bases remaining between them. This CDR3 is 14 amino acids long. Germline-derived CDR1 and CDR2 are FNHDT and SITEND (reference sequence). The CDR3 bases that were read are TGTGCCAGCAGTATTCGGGGCGCTGGAAATACGCTCTAT. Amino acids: CASSIRGAGNTLY. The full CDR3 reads CASSIRGAGNTLYF.

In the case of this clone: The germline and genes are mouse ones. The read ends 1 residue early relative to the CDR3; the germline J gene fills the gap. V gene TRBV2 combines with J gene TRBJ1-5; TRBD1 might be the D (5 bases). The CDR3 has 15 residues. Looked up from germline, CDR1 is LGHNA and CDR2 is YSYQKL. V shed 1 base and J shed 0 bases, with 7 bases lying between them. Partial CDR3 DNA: TGTGCCAGCAGCCAAGGGACATATAACAACCAGGCTCCGCTT. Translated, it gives CASSQGTYNNQAPL. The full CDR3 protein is CASSQGTYNNQAPLF.